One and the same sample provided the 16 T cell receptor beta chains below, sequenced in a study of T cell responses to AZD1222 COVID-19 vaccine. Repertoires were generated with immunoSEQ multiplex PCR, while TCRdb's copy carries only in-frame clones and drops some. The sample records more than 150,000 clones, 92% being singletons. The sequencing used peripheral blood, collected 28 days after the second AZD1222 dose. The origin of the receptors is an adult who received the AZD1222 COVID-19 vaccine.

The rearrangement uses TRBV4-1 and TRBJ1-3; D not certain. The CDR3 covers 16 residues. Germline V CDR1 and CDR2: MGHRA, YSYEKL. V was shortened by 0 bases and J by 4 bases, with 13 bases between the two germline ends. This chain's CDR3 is CASSQESGRPGNTIYF. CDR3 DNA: TGCGCCAGCAGCCAAGAGTCGGGCAGGCCCGGAAACACCATATATTTT.

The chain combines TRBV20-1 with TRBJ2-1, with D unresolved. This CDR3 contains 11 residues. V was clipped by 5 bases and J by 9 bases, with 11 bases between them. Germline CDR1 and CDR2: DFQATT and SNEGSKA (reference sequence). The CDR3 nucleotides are TGCAGTGCTCTCGGCGGAAGTGAGCAGTTCTTC. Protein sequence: CSALGGSEQFF.

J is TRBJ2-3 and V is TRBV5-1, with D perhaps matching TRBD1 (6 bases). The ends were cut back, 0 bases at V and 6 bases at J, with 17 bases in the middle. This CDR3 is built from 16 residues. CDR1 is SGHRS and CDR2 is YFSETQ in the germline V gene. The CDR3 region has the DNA TGCGCCAGCAGCTTGGGGACAGTGGGGCAAAGGGATACGCAGTATTTT. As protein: CASSLGTVGQRDTQYF.

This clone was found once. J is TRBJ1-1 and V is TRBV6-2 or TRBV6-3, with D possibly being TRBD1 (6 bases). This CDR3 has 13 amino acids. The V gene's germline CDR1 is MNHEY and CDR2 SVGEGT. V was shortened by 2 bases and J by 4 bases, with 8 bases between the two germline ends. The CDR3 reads CASSYQGSTEAFF. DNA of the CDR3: TGTGCCAGCAGTTACCAGGGGAGCACTGAAGCTTTCTTT.

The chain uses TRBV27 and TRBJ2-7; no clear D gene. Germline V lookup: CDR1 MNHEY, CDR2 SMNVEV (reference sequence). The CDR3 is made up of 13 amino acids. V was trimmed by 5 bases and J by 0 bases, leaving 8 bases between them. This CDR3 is CASSLLPSYEQYF. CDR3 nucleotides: TGTGCCAGCAGTCTCCTCCCCTCCTACGAGCAGTACTTC.

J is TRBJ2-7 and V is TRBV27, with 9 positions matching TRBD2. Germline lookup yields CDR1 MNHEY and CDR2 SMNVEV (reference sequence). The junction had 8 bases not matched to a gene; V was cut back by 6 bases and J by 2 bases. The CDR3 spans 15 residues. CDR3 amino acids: CASSSWPSGTYEQYF. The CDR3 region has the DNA TGTGCCAGCAGCTCATGGCCTAGCGGGACCTACGAGCAGTACTTC.

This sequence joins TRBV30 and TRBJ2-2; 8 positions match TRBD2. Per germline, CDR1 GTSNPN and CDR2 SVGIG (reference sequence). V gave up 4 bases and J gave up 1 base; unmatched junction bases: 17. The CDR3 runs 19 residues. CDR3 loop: CAWTGGPEAGVRNTGELFF. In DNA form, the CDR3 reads TGTGCCTGGACCGGGGGCCCTGAAGCGGGAGTACGGAACACCGGGGAGCTGTTTTTT.

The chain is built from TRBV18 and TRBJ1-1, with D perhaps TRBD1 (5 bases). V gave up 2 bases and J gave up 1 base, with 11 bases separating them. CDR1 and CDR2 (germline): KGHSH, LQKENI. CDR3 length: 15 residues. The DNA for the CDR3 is TGTGCCAGCTCACCATCGTCCAGGGAGAACACTGAAGCTTTCTTT. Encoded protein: CASSPSSRENTEAFF.

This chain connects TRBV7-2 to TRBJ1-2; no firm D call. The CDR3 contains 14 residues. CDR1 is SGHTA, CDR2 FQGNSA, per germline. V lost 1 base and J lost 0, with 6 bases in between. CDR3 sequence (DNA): TGTGCCAGCAGCTTAGATACAGCTAACTATGGCTACACCTTC. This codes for CASSLDTANYGYTF.

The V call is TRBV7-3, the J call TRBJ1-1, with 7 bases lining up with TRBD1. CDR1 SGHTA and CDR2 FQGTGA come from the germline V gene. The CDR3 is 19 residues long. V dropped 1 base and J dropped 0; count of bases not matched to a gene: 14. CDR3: CASSLKGGASPYMNTEAFF. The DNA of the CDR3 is TGTGCCAGCAGCTTAAAAGGGGGCGCGAGTCCATACATGAACACTGAAGCTTTCTTT. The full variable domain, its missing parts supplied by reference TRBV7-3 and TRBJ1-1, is GAGVSQTPSNKVTEKGKYVELRCDPISGHTALYWYRQSLGQGPEFLIYFQGTGAADDSGLPNDRFFAVRPEGSVSTLKIQRTERGDSAVYLCASSLKGGASPYMNTEAFFGQGTRLTVV.

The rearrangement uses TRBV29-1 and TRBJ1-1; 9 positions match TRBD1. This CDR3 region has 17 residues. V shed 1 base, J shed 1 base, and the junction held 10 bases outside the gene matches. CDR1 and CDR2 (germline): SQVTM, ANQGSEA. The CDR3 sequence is CSVEGPPGTGQNTEAFF. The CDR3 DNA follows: TGCAGCGTTGAAGGCCCGCCAGGGACAGGGCAGAACACTGAAGCTTTCTTT.

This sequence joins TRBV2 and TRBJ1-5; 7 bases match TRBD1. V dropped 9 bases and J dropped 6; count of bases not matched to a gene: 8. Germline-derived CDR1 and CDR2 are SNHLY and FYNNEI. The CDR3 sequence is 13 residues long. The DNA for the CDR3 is TGTGCCAGACTTCGACAGGGCCGTCAGCCCCAGCATTTT. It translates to CARLRQGRQPQHF. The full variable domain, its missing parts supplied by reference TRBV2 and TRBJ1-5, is EPEVTQTPSHQVTQMGQEVILRCVPISNHLYFYWYRQILGQKVEFLVSFYNNEISEKSEIFDDQFSVERPDGSNFTLKIRSTKLEDSAMYFCARLRQGRQPQHFGDGTRLSIL.

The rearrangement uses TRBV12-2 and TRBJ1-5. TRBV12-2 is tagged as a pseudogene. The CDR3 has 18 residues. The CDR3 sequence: CASRWDYWDQPPRQPQHF. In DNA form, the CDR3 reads TGTGCAAGTCGCTGGGATTACTGGGACCAACCGCCGAGACAGCCCCAGCATTTT.

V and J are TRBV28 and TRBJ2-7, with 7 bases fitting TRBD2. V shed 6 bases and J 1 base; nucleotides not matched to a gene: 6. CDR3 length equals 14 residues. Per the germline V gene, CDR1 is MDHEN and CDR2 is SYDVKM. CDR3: CASRGRESSYEQYF. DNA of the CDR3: TGTGCCAGCAGGGGGCGGGAGTCATCCTACGAGCAGTACTTC.

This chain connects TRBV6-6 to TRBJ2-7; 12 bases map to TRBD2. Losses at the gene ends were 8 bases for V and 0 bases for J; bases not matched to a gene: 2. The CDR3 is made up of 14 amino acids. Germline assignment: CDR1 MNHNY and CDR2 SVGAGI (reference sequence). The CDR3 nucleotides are TGTGCCAGCGCTAGCGGGGGGGTCTCCTACGAGCAGTACTTC. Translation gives CASASGGVSYEQYF.

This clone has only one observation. CDR3 in DNA: TGTGCCAGCTCACCCGAGGCAGGGAACACTGAAGCTTTCTTT. Protein product: CASSPEAGNTEAFF. The V call is TRBV18, the J call TRBJ1-1; D is uncertain. Trimming removed 3 bases at V and 1 base at J, with 9 bases between. The germline V gene encodes CDR1 KGHSH and CDR2 LQKENI. The CDR3 is 14 residues long.